The text below deals with one T cell receptor (beta chain). The target antigen is unknown. TCRdb fed the 5' RACE reads into MiXCR, producing one record per CDR3 protein. The profile shows 450,000 to 600,000 distinct CDR3 sequences, roughly 13% of them singletons. This sample was taken from a study of T cells after yellow fever vaccination. There are 16 residues in the CDR3. The V and J ends lost 4 bases and 3 bases, in that order; junction bases with no gene match: 6. Study-level results: Clonotypes found in both CD4 and CD8 compartments made up a small share.

The source material was PBMCs, sampled on the day of the yellow fever booster vaccination. This TCR came from a man between 25 and 39 years old who received the YFV17D yellow fever vaccine. The chain joins TRBV12-3 or TRBV12-4 to TRBJ2-1, with 10 bases fitting TRBD2. CDR3 nucleotide sequence: TGTGCCAGCAGTTCTAGCGGGAGCCAACACTACAATGAGCAGTTCTTC. Amino acids: CASSSSGSQHYNEQFF.